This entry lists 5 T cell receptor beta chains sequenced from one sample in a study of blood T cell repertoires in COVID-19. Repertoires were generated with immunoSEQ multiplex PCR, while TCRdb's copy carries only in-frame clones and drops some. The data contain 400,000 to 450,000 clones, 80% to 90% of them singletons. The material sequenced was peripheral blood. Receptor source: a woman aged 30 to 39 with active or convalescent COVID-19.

Here the CDR3 reads CASSVGSNTEAFF. In DNA, the CDR3 is TGCGCCAGCAGTGTAGGGAGTAACACTGAAGCTTTCTTT. V usage is TRBV5-1 and J usage is TRBJ1-1; the D is unclear. Looked up from germline, CDR1 is SGHRS and CDR2 is YFSETQ. V dropped 5 bases and J dropped 2 bases, with 10 bases sitting between them. The CDR3 covers 13 residues.

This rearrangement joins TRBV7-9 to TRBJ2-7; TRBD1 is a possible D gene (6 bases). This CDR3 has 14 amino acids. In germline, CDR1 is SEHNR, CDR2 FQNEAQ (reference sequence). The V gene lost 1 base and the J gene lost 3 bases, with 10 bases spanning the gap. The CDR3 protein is CASSLGQGFYEQYF. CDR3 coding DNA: TGTGCCAGCAGCTTAGGGCAGGGGTTCTACGAGCAGTACTTC.

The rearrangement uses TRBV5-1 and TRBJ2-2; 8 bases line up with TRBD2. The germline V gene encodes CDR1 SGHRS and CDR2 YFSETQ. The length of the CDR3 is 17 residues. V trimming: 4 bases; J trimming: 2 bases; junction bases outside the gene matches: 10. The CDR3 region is CASSPGGQRYNTGELFF. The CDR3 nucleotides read TGCGCCAGCAGCCCGGGGGGGCAGCGATACAACACCGGGGAGCTGTTTTTT.

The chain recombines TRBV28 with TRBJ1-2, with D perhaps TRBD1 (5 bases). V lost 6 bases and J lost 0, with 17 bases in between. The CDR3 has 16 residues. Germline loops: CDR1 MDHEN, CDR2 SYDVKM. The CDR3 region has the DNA TGTGCCAGCAGATGGCCCGCCGGACACGCTAACTATGGCTACACCTTC. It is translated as CASRWPAGHANYGYTF.

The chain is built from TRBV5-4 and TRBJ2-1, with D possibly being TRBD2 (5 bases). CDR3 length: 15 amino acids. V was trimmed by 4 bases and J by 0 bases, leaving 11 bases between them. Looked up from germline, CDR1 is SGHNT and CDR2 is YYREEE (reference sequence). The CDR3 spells CASSPDLSSYNEQFF. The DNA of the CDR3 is TGTGCCAGCAGCCCGGACTTGAGCTCCTACAATGAGCAGTTCTTC.